This entry lists 8 T cell receptor beta chains sequenced from one sample in a study of blood T cells in healthy people across ages. Using a J-beta primer mix together with a sample-barcoded 5' primer, a second PCR was run for roughly 6 to 12 cycles. TCRdb itself ran the 5' RACE reads through MiXCR, one entry per CDR3 protein. The sample consists of about 650,000 distinct CDR3 sequences, approximately 29% of them appearing once. Sequencing used blood. The receptors here all came from a woman older than 75 in good health.

V and J are TRBV7-2 and TRBJ2-3, with TRBD2 as a possible D gene (7 bases). CDR1 SGHTA and CDR2 FQGNSA come from the germline V gene. Trimming removed 4 bases from V and 2 bases from J, with 10 bases in between. The CDR3 has 14 residues. The CDR3 reads CASSWGGTTDTQYF. As DNA, the CDR3 is TGTGCCAGCAGCTGGGGGGGCACCACAGATACGCAGTATTTT.

This chain joins TRBV11-2 and TRBJ2-4; 13 bases align to TRBD2. The last part of the DNA fits TRBJ2-7 better; the J call may be wrong. Per germline, CDR1 SGHAT and CDR2 FQNNGV. The CDR3 has 17 residues. The CDR3 region has the DNA TGTGCCAGCAGCTTATACGGGACTAGCGGGACCTTTTACGAGCAGTACTTC. This codes for CASSLYGTSGTFYEQYF.

About this clonotype: This may arise from a read error, as a much more abundant clone is one base away. V gene TRBV6-2 or TRBV6-3 combines with J gene TRBJ2-4; the match to TRBD1 covers 9 bases. TRBJ2-7 matches the DNA end more closely, so the J call is doubtful. The CDR3 spans 12 residues. Germline lookup yields CDR1 MNHEY and CDR2 SVGEGT. The DNA for the CDR3 is TGTGTCAGCACCGGACAGGGGACCGAGCAGTACTTC. It translates to CVSTGQGTEQYF.

This clonotype came up many times. A much bigger clone sits one base away, suggesting this may be a read error. The chain carries TRBV20-1 and TRBJ2-1; 11 bases agree with TRBD2. Gene TRBJ2-7 matches the end of the DNA better, so the J call may be wrong. The length of the CDR3 is 16 residues. Per the germline V gene, CDR1 is DFQATT and CDR2 is SNEGSKA (reference sequence). The CDR3 DNA reads as TGCAGTGCTGCATCTAGCGGGGGGAGCTCCTACAATGAGCAGTACTTC. Its translation: CSAASSGGSSYNEQYF.

In this sample, this clonotype turned up many times. The gene calls are TRBV5-1 and TRBJ2-1, with 15 bases fitting TRBD2. The CDR3 consists of 16 residues. In germline, CDR1 is SGHRS, CDR2 YFSETQ. With V trimmed by 3 bases and J by 6 bases, 4 bases remained unmatched. The CDR3 loop is CASSWTSGGAVNEQFF. The CDR3 nucleotides are TGCGCCAGCAGCTGGACTAGCGGGGGGGCCGTCAATGAGCAGTTCTTC. Based on the CDR3 plus reference TRBV5-1 and TRBJ2-1, the full variable domain is KAGVTQTPRYLIKTRGQQVTLSCSPISGHRSVSWYQQTPGQGLQFLFEYFSETQRNKGNFPGRFSGRQFSNSRSEMNVSTLELGDSALYLCASSWTSGGAVNEQFFGPGTRLTVL.

At least ten counts were recorded for this clonotype. This rearrangement joins TRBV28 to TRBJ2-7; the match to TRBD1 covers 8 bases. Looked up from germline, CDR1 is MDHEN and CDR2 is SYDVKM. This CDR3 region has 16 residues. With V trimmed by 3 bases and J by 4 bases, 11 bases remained unmatched. CDR3 region: CASSFLRLDREYEQYF. CDR3 DNA sequence: TGTGCCAGCAGTTTCCTTCGCTTGGACAGGGAATACGAGCAGTACTTC.

This clonotype has ten or more counts. The V call is TRBV27, the J call TRBJ1-1; 7 bases align to TRBD1. The CDR3 extends over 14 amino acids. Looked up from germline, CDR1 is MNHEY and CDR2 is SMNVEV (reference sequence). V was pared by 6 bases and J by 1 base, with 5 bases of the junction left unmatched. CDR3 protein: CASRRQGANTEAFF. The CDR3 DNA reads as TGTGCCAGCAGGCGACAGGGTGCGAACACTGAAGCTTTCTTT.

This clonotype was seen only a few times. This chain uses TRBV7-9 with TRBJ1-6; the D is unclear. Looked up from germline, CDR1 is SEHNR and CDR2 is FQNEAQ (reference sequence). This CDR3 has 13 amino acids. The V and J ends lost 2 bases and 8 bases respectively, with 7 bases between them. CDR3 amino acids: CASSLLADSPLHF. The CDR3 bases are TGTGCCAGCAGCTTATTGGCCGATTCACCCCTCCACTTT.